This T cell receptor (beta chain) appears in the sequencing data of a study of shared clonotypes between healthy human individuals. On the study more broadly: Each donor contributed plates that comprised three CD4 naive, three CD4 memory, two CD8 naive and one CD8 memory.

Every immunoSEQ plate was one replicate of a subset's evenly spread DNA. Generated by immunoSEQ multiplex PCR, the TCRdb table keeps only in-frame clones and is missing some. There are some 740,000 clones in the sample; about 92% occur only once, and around 24% lies in the top ten. This clone occurred once. The ends lost 4 bases at V and 4 bases at J; junction bases unmatched: 15. The CDR3 runs to 17 residues. From germline, CDR1 is SEHNR and CDR2 FQNEAQ (reference sequence). Naive CD8 cells, CD45RO-negative and positively selected for CCR7, excluded terminally differentiated effector memory CD45RA+ cells.

Sample: naive CD8+ T cells sorted from blood. The sequence was obtained from a man between 25 and 39 years old in good health. This chain uses TRBV7-9 with TRBJ2-7; 8 bases are shared with TRBD2. CDR3: CASSSSGGSGRAYEQYF. In nucleotides, the CDR3 is TGTGCCAGCAGCTCCTCCGGGGGGAGCGGGAGAGCATACGAGCAGTACTTC.